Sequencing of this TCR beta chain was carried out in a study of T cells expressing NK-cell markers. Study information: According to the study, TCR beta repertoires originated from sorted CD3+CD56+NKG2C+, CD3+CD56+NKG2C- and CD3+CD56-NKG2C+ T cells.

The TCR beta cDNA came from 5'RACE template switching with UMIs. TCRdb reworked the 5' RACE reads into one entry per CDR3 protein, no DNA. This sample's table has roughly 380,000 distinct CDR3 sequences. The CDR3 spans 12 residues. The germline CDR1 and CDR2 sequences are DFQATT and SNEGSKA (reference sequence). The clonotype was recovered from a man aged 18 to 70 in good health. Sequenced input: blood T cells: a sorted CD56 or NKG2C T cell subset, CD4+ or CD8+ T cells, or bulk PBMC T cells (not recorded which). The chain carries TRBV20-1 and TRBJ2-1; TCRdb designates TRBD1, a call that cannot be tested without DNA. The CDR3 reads CSAIQGGLEQFF.